Below are 27 T cell receptor beta chains sequenced from a single sample in a study of Graves' ophthalmopathy and Graves' hyperthyroidism. RNA transcripts served as template for amplifying TCR beta CDR3 sequences. HTBI primers primed a first-round RT-PCR, and a second-round multiplex PCR followed. From the multiplex PCR reads, TCRdb called clonotypes with MiXCR, one entry per CDR3 protein. The sample consists of almost 750,000 distinct CDR3 sequences, roughly 40% of them appearing once. Source material: peripheral blood. The receptors were sampled from an adult man with Graves' ophthalmopathy.

V is TRBV19 and J is TRBJ2-5; TRBD1 matches 7 bases. V lost 5 bases to trimming and J lost 3 bases; unmatched junction nucleotides: 12. This CDR3 contains 16 residues. In germline, CDR1 is LNHDA, CDR2 SQIVND (reference sequence). In DNA form, the CDR3 reads TGTGCCAGTAGTTTGTTTTCCGGGACAGCTAAAGAGACCCAGTACTTC. It translates to CASSLFSGTAKETQYF.

V usage is TRBV24-1 and J usage is TRBJ2-7, with 10 bases aligning to TRBD1. Trimming removed 3 bases from V and 2 bases from J; junction bases left unmatched: 3. The CDR3 extends over 15 amino acids. Germline CDR1 and CDR2: KGHDR and SFDVKD. The CDR3 nucleotides read TGTGCCACCAGTGATGGACAGGGGGGTGCCTACGAGCAGTACTTC. It is translated as CATSDGQGGAYEQYF.

This clonotype was observed a few times. The chain has TRBV7-9 and TRBJ2-6; D gene ambiguous. The CDR3 runs to 15 residues. Trimming removed 7 bases from V and 1 base from J, with 11 bases in between. Germline V lookup: CDR1 SEHNR, CDR2 FQNEAQ (reference sequence). The CDR3 DNA follows: TGTGCCAGCACCCCTTGGATGTCTGGGGCCAACGTCCTGACTTTC. Translated: CASTPWMSGANVLTF.

The table lists this clonotype with a few counts. The V gene is TRBV2, the J gene TRBJ2-3; 13 bases are shared with TRBD2. Germline-derived CDR1 and CDR2 are SNHLY and FYNNEI. The CDR3 totals 18 residues. J gave up 0 bases and V 5 bases, and 8 bases lay outside the gene matches. CDR3 sequence (DNA): TGTGCCAGCAGTCAGACTAGCGGGGGGCATCCTAGCACAGATACGCAGTATTTT. This codes for CASSQTSGGHPSTDTQYF.

The V call is TRBV2, the J call TRBJ1-4, with 7 bases that match TRBD1. The CDR3 extends over 15 amino acids. Germline CDR1 SNHLY, CDR2 FYNNEI. V lost 6 bases, J lost 5 bases, and 9 bases stayed unmatched. Here the CDR3 DNA reads TGTGCCAGCAGCCCAAGGACAGGCAAAAATGAAAAACTGTTTTTT. It specifies CASSPRTGKNEKLFF.

The chain carries TRBV29-1 and TRBJ2-7; tentative D call: TRBD1 (6 bases). The CDR3 runs to 12 residues. From germline, CDR1 is SQVTM and CDR2 ANQGSEA. Trimming shortened V by 8 bases and J by 4 bases, and 15 bases separated the two germline ends. The CDR3 DNA reads TGCAGCTTGGGATCCCAGGGGTACGAGCAGTACTTC. Amino acids: CSLGSQGYEQYF.

This clonotype has more than one count but fewer than ten. This rearrangement joins TRBV7-9 to TRBJ1-2, with TRBD1 matching over 7 bases. Looked up from germline, CDR1 is SEHNR and CDR2 is FQNEAQ (reference sequence). The trim removed 5 bases at V and 2 bases at J, leaving 8 bases unmatched. This CDR3 has 15 amino acids. CDR3 amino acids: CASSPKGQSNYGYTF. The CDR3 region has the DNA TGTGCCAGCAGCCCAAAGGGACAGTCAAACTATGGCTACACCTTC.

V and J are TRBV14 and TRBJ2-7; D perhaps matches TRBD1 (5 bases). Trimming took off 6 bases at V and 7 bases at J, with 16 bases between the two ends. The germline gives CDR1 SGHDN, CDR2 FVKESK. The CDR3 is 13 amino acids. The CDR3 DNA follows: TGTGCCAGCAGTTTAATGGGCAGGGTTGAGCAGTACTTC. Translation gives CASSLMGRVEQYF.

This clonotype occurred many times. CDR3 sequence reads: CASSVLLQGNSPLHF. CDR3 DNA sequence: TGTGCCAGCAGTGTCCTCTTACAGGGAAATTCACCCCTCCACTTT. The chain is built from TRBV2 and TRBJ1-6; perhaps TRBD1 as D (6 bases). V was trimmed by 4 bases and J by 7 bases, leaving 14 bases between them. CDR1 and CDR2 from the germline V gene are SNHLY and FYNNEI. The CDR3 length is 15 residues.

This sequence joins TRBV10-3 and TRBJ2-5; D unresolved. V was clipped by 11 bases and J by 5 bases, with 6 bases between them. Germline assignment: CDR1 ENHRY and CDR2 SYGVKD. CDR3 length: 9 amino acids. This chain's CDR3 is CALGETQYF. In nucleotides, the CDR3 is TGTGCCCTCGGGGAGACCCAGTACTTC.

V is TRBV4-2 and J is TRBJ1-2; D is undetermined. Germline V lookup: CDR1 LGHNA, CDR2 YNFKEQ. The CDR3 loop spans 16 amino acids. Between the trimmed V and J ends, which lost 6 bases and 0 bases, there was a span of 17 bases. CDR3 sequence: CASRPSSWAANYGYTF. CDR3 nucleotides: TGTGCCAGCAGACCTTCCAGCTGGGCCGCTAACTATGGCTACACCTTC.

At least ten counts were recorded for this clonotype. The rearrangement uses TRBV11-2 and TRBJ2-7; D unclear. Between the trimmed V and J ends, which lost 1 base and 5 bases, there was a span of 9 bases. CDR3 length: 13 amino acids. Germline CDR1 and CDR2: SGHAT and FQNNGV. For the CDR3, the DNA is TGTGCCAGCAGCTTAGGTTCGTGGCACGAGCAGTACTTC. This sequence encodes CASSLGSWHEQYF.

This clonotype has a count of ten or more. The chain employs TRBV29-1 and TRBJ1-1, with 7 bases identical to TRBD1. The CDR3 is made up of 12 amino acids. The germline CDR1 and CDR2 sequences are SQVTM and ANQGSEA. V shed 7 bases, J shed 6 bases, and the junction held 8 bases outside the gene matches. DNA for the CDR3: TGCAGCGGAGGGACAGCGGGACCTGAAGCTTTCTTT. Translation gives CSGGTAGPEAFF.

The genes are TRBV20-1 and TRBJ2-7; 9 bases are a match to TRBD1. CDR3 length: 15 amino acids. Germline loops: CDR1 DFQATT, CDR2 SNEGSKA (reference sequence). V trimming: 5 bases; J trimming: 7 bases; junction bases outside the gene matches: 15. The CDR3 spells CSAWNLGQGAREQYF. In DNA form, the CDR3 reads TGCAGTGCTTGGAATCTGGGACAGGGCGCGCGGGAGCAGTACTTC.

The chain recombines TRBV4-3 with TRBJ2-5; 12 nucleotides match TRBD2. This CDR3 has 16 amino acids. Looked up from germline, CDR1 is LGHNA and CDR2 is YSLEER. The V segment lost 4 bases and the J segment 5 bases; nucleotides outside the gene matches: 8. Written as DNA, the CDR3 is TGCGCCAGCAGCCCCCCCCTAGCGGGAGGGCAGGAGACCCAGTACTTC. It is translated as CASSPPLAGGQETQYF.

The chain carries TRBV5-6 and TRBJ2-6; D might be TRBD2 (5 bases). Germline V gives CDR1 SGHDT, CDR2 YYEEEE. This CDR3 comprises 17 residues. V dropped 5 bases and J dropped 2 bases, with 17 bases sitting between them. The CDR3 DNA sequence: TGTGCCAGCAGTCGACGGACGGGAACGGCTGGGGCCAACGTCCTGACTTTC. It codes for CASSRRTGTAGANVLTF.

The chain combines TRBV6-1 with TRBJ2-2; the match to TRBD2 covers 8 bases. The CDR3 sequence is 16 residues long. The germline V gene has CDR1 MNHNS and CDR2 SASEGT. V trimming: 5 bases; J trimming: 3 bases; junction bases outside the gene matches: 8. CDR3 DNA: TGTGCCAGCAGTATAAGCTCCGGGGGGGACACCGGGGAGCTGTTTTTT. This sequence encodes CASSISSGGDTGELFF.

This chain uses TRBV10-2 with TRBJ2-5; 8 positions match TRBD1. The length of the CDR3 is 14 residues. After removal of 8 bases from V and 3 bases from J, the junction contained 8 bases not matched to a gene. Looked up from germline, CDR1 is WSHSY and CDR2 is SAAADI. The CDR3 region has the DNA TGCGCCAGCGCTTCAAGACAGGGGAAAGAGACCCAGTACTTC. Translation: CASASRQGKETQYF.

Note on this clonotype: A much larger clone lies one base from this, so it may be a read error. This chain joins TRBV7-2 and TRBJ1-1; D unclear. CDR1 is SGHTA, CDR2 FQGNSA, per germline. The length of the CDR3 is 14 residues. CDR3 region: CASSLDGLNIEAFF. The CDR3, as DNA: TGTGCCAGCAGCTTGGACGGACTGAACATTGAAGCTTTCTTT.

In this sample, this clonotype turned up many times. V gene TRBV7-2 combines with J gene TRBJ1-1; D gene ambiguous. Germline V lookup: CDR1 SGHTA, CDR2 FQGNSA. This CDR3 contains 12 residues. Trimming removed 5 bases from V and 6 bases from J, with 10 bases in between. The CDR3 loop reads CASSLGFAEAFF. Here the CDR3 DNA reads TGTGCCAGCAGCCTGGGATTTGCTGAAGCTTTCTTT.

On this clonotype itself: The conserved phenylalanine or tryptophan is not found at the CDR3 terminus, so this likely reflects a read error. The DNA is omitted, as the CDR3 cannot be located on it reliably, and the CDR3 follows TCRdb's listing. The gene calls are TRBV20-1 and TRBJ1-6. With termini counted, the CDR3 has 17 amino acids. Germline V gene sequence: CDR1 DFQATT, CDR2 SNEGSKA (reference sequence). CDR3 loop: CSAHLGATGSYNSPLQG.

In the case of this clonotype: In this CDR3 the conserved last residue, phenylalanine or tryptophan, is missing, so a read error is likely. The chain has TRBV20-1 and TRBJ2-7, with D perhaps assigned TRBD1 or TRBD2 (5 bases each). The CDR3 is 13 amino acids. The V and J ends lost 3 bases and 2 bases respectively, with 11 bases between them. Germline CDR1 is DFQATT and CDR2 is SNEGSKA (reference sequence). In nucleotides, the CDR3 is TGCAGTGCTAGTGACAGCGGTGCCTACGAGCAGTACTCC. It encodes CSASDSGAYEQYS.

This clonotype appeared a few times. The CDR3 coding sequence is TGCAGTGCTAGTGGTTTAGGAAATCAGCCCCAGCATTTT. This encodes CSASGLGNQPQHF. The genes are TRBV20-1 and TRBJ1-5; no reliable D call. Per the germline V gene, CDR1 is DFQATT and CDR2 is SNEGSKA (reference sequence). The V end was cut by 3 bases, the J end by 4 bases, with 10 bases between. CDR3 length: 13 residues.

This sequence joins TRBV2 and TRBJ1-2, with TRBD1 identical over 8 bases. Germline lookup yields CDR1 SNHLY and CDR2 FYNNEI. V was clipped by 2 bases and J by 5 bases; unmatched bases: 7. This CDR3 has 15 amino acids. The CDR3 DNA sequence: TGTGCCAGCAGTGAACTCCGGGACAGGAGTTATGGCTACACCTTC. It yields the protein CASSELRDRSYGYTF.

This clonotype was observed many times. The chain links TRBV7-8 to TRBJ1-5; D possibly corresponds to TRBD1 (6 bases). The CDR3 has 14 residues. Per the germline V gene, CDR1 is SGHVS and CDR2 is FQNEAQ. The V end lost 3 bases, the J end lost 6 bases, and 12 bases lay between the germline ends. CDR3 nucleotides: TGTGCCAGCAGCTTGGGGGGCGGGGGTCAGCCCCAGCATTTT. Protein: CASSLGGGGQPQHF.

Comment on this clonotype: A much larger clone lies a single base off, so this may be a read error. The chain links TRBV7-6 to TRBJ1-5; no clear D gene. Trimming cost V 1 base and J 9 bases, with 13 bases left between them. Germline-derived CDR1 and CDR2 are SGHVS and FNYEAQ. The CDR3 totals 14 residues. The DNA for the CDR3 is TGTGCCAGCAGCTTAGGCATGGGAGATCCGCCCCAGCATTTT. Protein product: CASSLGMGDPPQHF.

Ten or more counts support this clonotype. This chain uses TRBV20-1 with TRBJ1-6, with D maybe TRBD1 (6 bases). Germline lookup yields CDR1 DFQATT and CDR2 SNEGSKA (reference sequence). The CDR3 is 15 amino acids. Trimming removed 0 bases at V and 5 bases at J, with 11 bases between. CDR3 loop: CSARDRQANNSPLHF. Written as DNA, the CDR3 is TGCAGTGCTAGAGATCGACAGGCGAATAATTCACCCCTCCACTTT.